This T cell receptor (beta chain) originates from a study of cytomegalovirus exposure and HLA in healthy donors. On the study more broadly: An earlier analysis found 100 million or so unique TCR beta sequences from about 190 million T cells.

Primers: 60 Vbeta forward and 13 Jbeta reverse. Generated by immunoSEQ multiplex PCR, the TCRdb table keeps only in-frame clones and is missing some. Of under 250,000 clones in the sample, 70% to 80% were seen once. The TCR comes from a woman aged 25 to 45 in good health and CMV-seronegative. Sequenced material: PBMCs.

The CDR3, as DNA: TGCGCCAGCAGCTTGGCTGGACAGGGCTTCACTGAAGCTTTCTTT. As protein: CASSLAGQGFTEAFF. The J gene is TRBJ1-1, the V gene TRBV5-1, with 8 bases that match TRBD1. This CDR3 region has 15 residues. The trim removed 0 bases at V and 4 bases at J, leaving 5 bases unmatched. CDR1 and CDR2 from the germline V gene are SGHRS and YFSETQ. The full variable domain, with the rest looked up from reference TRBV5-1 and TRBJ1-1, is KAGVTQTPRYLIKTRGQQVTLSCSPISGHRSVSWYQQTPGQGLQFLFEYFSETQRNKGNFPGRFSGRQFSNSRSEMNVSTLELGDSALYLCASSLAGQGFTEAFFGQGTRLTVV.